Included here is one TCR beta chain sequence, with context. As yet, its antigen is unknown. Trimming took 5 bases from V and 5 from J, leaving 12 bases between them. Germline loops: CDR1 MNHEY, CDR2 SVGAGI. This CDR3 is built from 13 residues. The donors gave bone marrow, and they were healthy. A multiplex PCR was run with 60 Vbeta primers and 13 Jbeta primers. In the original workflow: An analysis that came later counted 73 million or so unique TCR beta chains, approximately 9.9 million shared. Assay: immunoSEQ multiplex PCR; the TCRdb copy retains only in-frame clones and omits some. From that table come the V and J calls and clone size; the DNA was used to work out D and trimming. The sample holds under 100,000 clones, 70% to 80% seen once. The sample is drawn from a study of cytomegalovirus exposure and HLA in healthy donors. Study-level points and caveats: Exclusion as indistinguishable affected some V segments, including TRBV6-2 and TRBV6-3. Previously analyzed data showed that most TCR beta V segments were productive at a frequency of about 87% or about 30%.

This receptor was taken from a man aged 50-59 years in good health and CMV-seronegative. The V gene is TRBV6-5, the J gene TRBJ1-2; a possible D gene is TRBD1 (6 bases). Specimen: PBMCs. The CDR3 reads CASSGGARYGYTF. The DNA for the CDR3 is TGTGCCAGCAGTGGGGGGGCAAGGTATGGCTACACCTTC.